The 17 T cell receptor beta chains below were found in one sample sequenced in a study of early T cells in non-severe SARS-CoV-2 infection. One entry per CDR3 protein results from TCRdb running MiXCR on the 5' RACE reads. The repertoire has fewer than 55,000 distinct CDR3 sequences, roughly 7% of them found once; the top ten carry 8% to 9.5%. The sample comprised whole blood. Source of these receptors: an adult who was a healthcare worker with PCR-confirmed SARS-CoV-2 infection or an uninfected control (not recorded which).

V and J are TRBV4-1 and TRBJ1-1; D is unclear. Trimming took off 0 bases at V and 0 bases at J, with 11 bases between the two ends. Germline CDR1 is MGHRA and CDR2 is YSYEKL. The CDR3 is 16 amino acids. This chain's CDR3 is CASSQEFWALNTEAFF. The CDR3 DNA reads TGCGCCAGCAGCCAAGAATTTTGGGCCCTGAACACTGAAGCTTTCTTT.

The V and J genes are TRBV4-3 and TRBJ1-2; D is possibly TRBD1 (6 bases). There are 14 residues in the CDR3. Between the trimmed V and J ends, which lost 4 bases and 4 bases, there was a span of 13 bases. Germline-derived CDR1 and CDR2 are LGHNA and YSLEER. CDR3 nucleotides: TGCGCCAGCAGCCGCCTACAGGGAGCCTATGGCTACACCTTC. Its protein product is CASSRLQGAYGYTF.

The chain links TRBV15 to TRBJ1-1; D unclear. Trimming took off 0 bases at V and 0 bases at J, with 8 bases between the two ends. CDR1 is LNHNV and CDR2 is YYDKDF in the germline V gene (reference sequence). This CDR3 spans 15 amino acids. In DNA, the CDR3 is TGTGCCACCAGCAGAGACCCGCAGCTGAACACTGAAGCTTTCTTT. Protein sequence: CATSRDPQLNTEAFF. The whole variable domain, remainder taken from reference TRBV15 and TRBJ1-1, is DAMVIQNPRYQVTQFGKPVTLSCSQTLNHNVMYWYQQKSSQAPKLLFHYYDKDFNNEADTPDNFQSRRPNTSFCFLDIRSPGLGDTAMYLCATSRDPQLNTEAFFGQGTRLTVV.

This clonotype was recorded many times. The CDR3 coding sequence is TGTGCCTGGACCCCCGGGACGGCGCAGTATTTT. Its protein product is CAWTPGTAQYF. The V gene is TRBV30, the J gene TRBJ2-3, with D possibly called TRBD1 or TRBD2 (5 bases each). The CDR3 sequence is 11 residues long. Germline CDR1 reads GTSNPN; CDR2 reads SVGIG (reference sequence). V lost 4 bases and J 10 bases, leaving 12 bases between the germline ends.

This clonotype was picked up many times. The rearrangement uses TRBV29-1 and TRBJ2-5; D may correspond to TRBD1 or TRBD2 (6 bases each). Germline assignment: CDR1 SQVTM and CDR2 ANQGSEA. The CDR3 covers 13 residues. Trimming took off 5 bases at V and 5 bases at J, with 15 bases between the two ends. The chain's CDR3 is CSVPHPGAETQYF. The CDR3 region has the DNA TGCAGCGTTCCTCACCCGGGGGCCGAGACCCAGTACTTC.

This chain links TRBV15 with TRBJ2-7; 13 positions agree with TRBD2. Trimming at V came to 1 base and at J to 4 bases, leaving 7 bases not matched to a gene. The V gene's germline CDR1 is LNHNV and CDR2 YYDKDF (reference sequence). The CDR3 covers 17 residues. CDR3 bases: TGTGCCACCAGCAGAGGGGGACTAGCGGGGCCTCCTTACGAGCAGTACTTC. This translates into CATSRGGLAGPPYEQYF.

This rearrangement joins TRBV9 to TRBJ2-3; TRBD2 matches 15 bases. J gave up 3 bases and V 3 bases, and 5 bases lay outside the gene matches. Per germline, CDR1 SGDLS and CDR2 YYNGEE. The CDR3 sequence is 17 residues long. The CDR3 protein is CASSAGLAGGITDTQYF. CDR3 in DNA: TGTGCCAGCAGCGCGGGACTAGCGGGGGGTATAACAGATACGCAGTATTTT. Full variable domain (remainder filled in from reference TRBV9 and TRBJ2-3): DSGVTQTPKHLITATGQRVTLRCSPRSGDLSVYWYQQSLDQGLQFLIQYYNGEERAKGNILERFSAQQFPDLHSELNLSSLELGDSALYFCASSAGLAGGITDTQYFGPGTRLTVL.

This clonotype was seen many times. V is TRBV20-1 and J is TRBJ2-7; D gene ambiguous. Trimming stripped 2 bases from V and 3 bases from J, with 5 bases between. Germline CDR1 reads DFQATT; CDR2 reads SNEGSKA (reference sequence). The CDR3 has 11 residues. The CDR3 DNA reads as TGCAGTGCTAGAAGTAACTACGAGCAGTACTTC. Translation gives CSARSNYEQYF.

This clonotype has just a few counts. The chain carries TRBV2 and TRBJ2-2, with D uncertain. The germline V and J ends were trimmed by 3 bases and 2 bases, with 13 bases remaining between them. The CDR3 length is 16 residues. The germline V gene encodes CDR1 SNHLY and CDR2 FYNNEI. DNA for the CDR3: TGTGCCAGCAGTGACCCCCGGACCGATAACACCGGGGAGCTGTTTTTT. Encoded protein: CASSDPRTDNTGELFF.

This clonotype was seen ten or more times. CDR3 protein: CASSEGGQPQHF. CDR3 in DNA: TGTGCCAGCAGTGAGGGGGGTCAGCCCCAGCATTTT. The rearrangement links TRBV28 to TRBJ1-5; possibly TRBD1 for D (6 bases). The ends were cut back, 5 bases at V and 6 bases at J, with 8 bases in the middle. CDR3 size: 12 residues. Germline assignment: CDR1 MDHEN and CDR2 SYDVKM.

In this sample, this clonotype turned up many times. The chain has TRBV27 and TRBJ2-1; 11 bases match TRBD2. CDR3 length: 15 residues. Germline values: CDR1 MNHEY, CDR2 SMNVEV (reference sequence). The trim removed 2 bases at V and 4 bases at J, leaving 1 base unmatched. This CDR3 reads CASSLIAGGYNEQFF. The CDR3 nucleotides read TGTGCCAGCAGTTTAATAGCGGGGGGGTACAATGAGCAGTTCTTC.

This clonotype came up a few times. The chain joins TRBV7-2 to TRBJ2-1; 7 bases match TRBD2. Germline CDR1 is SGHTA and CDR2 is FQGNSA. V was pared by 3 bases and J by 4 bases, with 6 bases of the junction left unmatched. The CDR3 consists of 15 residues. The CDR3 loop is CASSFSAGDYNEQFF. The CDR3 nucleotides are TGTGCCAGCAGCTTCAGCGCGGGGGATTACAATGAGCAGTTCTTC.

This clonotype was seen a handful of times. The V gene is TRBV12-3 or TRBV12-4, the J gene TRBJ2-5; 8 nucleotides line up with TRBD1. This CDR3 is built from 14 residues. V lost 6 bases to trimming and J lost 2 bases; unmatched junction nucleotides: 5. In nucleotides, the CDR3 is TGTGCCAGCAGCAGGACAGGGTATCAAGAGACCCAGTACTTC. Its translation: CASSRTGYQETQYF.

This clonotype was detected a few times. The chain is built from TRBV12-3 or TRBV12-4 and TRBJ2-5, with D unclear. Trimming pared 1 base from V and 2 bases from J, leaving 8 bases between. This CDR3 is built from 14 residues. DNA for the CDR3: TGTGCCAGCAGTTTAGTCGGTTTACAAGAGACCCAGTACTTC. Protein product: CASSLVGLQETQYF.

This clonotype was detected ten times or more. This rearrangement joins TRBV20-1 to TRBJ2-5, with D possibly matching TRBD1 (5 bases). Germline assignment: CDR1 DFQATT and CDR2 SNEGSKA (reference sequence). The CDR3 runs to 12 residues. V gave up 1 base and J gave up 5 bases, with 8 bases separating them. This chain's CDR3 is CSARAGWETQYF. Here the CDR3 DNA reads TGCAGTGCTAGAGCAGGGTGGGAGACCCAGTACTTC.

This clonotype occurred a few times. CDR3 sequence (DNA): TGTGCCAGCAGCTCCGGGACAGGGTCATACTACGAGCAGTACTTC. Protein sequence: CASSSGTGSYYEQYF. The chain has TRBV11-2 and TRBJ2-7, with 9 bases fitting TRBD1. Germline V gives CDR1 SGHAT, CDR2 FQNNGV. This CDR3 spans 15 amino acids. Trimming at V came to 4 bases and at J to 3 bases, leaving 7 bases not matched to a gene. The full variable domain, rest sourced from reference TRBV11-2 and TRBJ2-7, is EAGVAQSPRYKIIEKRQSVAFWCNPISGHATLYWYQQILGQGPKLLIQFQNNGVVDDSQLPKDRFSAERLKGVDSTLKIQPAKLEDSAVYLCASSSGTGSYYEQYFGPGTRLTVT.

This clonotype was counted a few times. The genes are TRBV5-1 and TRBJ2-7; 7 bases match TRBD1. The CDR3 runs to 13 residues. With 6 bases clipped from V and 3 bases from J, the junction kept 6 bases outside the gene matches. CDR1 and CDR2 from the germline V gene are SGHRS and YFSETQ. CDR3 nucleotide sequence: TGCGCCAGCAACCCCGGGACAGACTACGAGCAGTACTTC. Translation gives CASNPGTDYEQYF.